The 4 T cell receptor beta chains below were found in one sample sequenced in a study of beta chain features in type 1 diabetes. What was sequenced were expressed TCRB transcripts, since all of the isolated RNA had been reverse transcribed. The repertoire was sequenced with immunoSEQ multiplex PCR; TCRdb's copy has only in-frame clones and lacks some. Found here are 310,000 or so clones, 8% of them singletons; the top ten hold around 0.44%. The specimen was central memory CD4+ T cells from blood. The receptors were sampled from a woman aged 18 to 35 in good health.

The rearrangement links TRBV7-6 to TRBJ2-5, with D tentatively TRBD2 (5 bases). The CDR3 loop spans 11 amino acids. Germline V lookup: CDR1 SGHVS, CDR2 FNYEAQ. Trimming left V 5 bases short and J 7 bases short, with 8 bases between. In DNA form, the CDR3 reads TGTGCCAGCAGCCACAGCGGGACCCAGTACTTC. Amino acid sequence: CASSHSGTQYF.

The V and J genes are TRBV5-1 and TRBJ2-3, with D perhaps TRBD1 (6 bases). CDR3 size: 15 residues. Germline lookup yields CDR1 SGHRS and CDR2 YFSETQ. V was trimmed by 4 bases and J by 2 bases, leaving 14 bases between them. This chain's CDR3 is CASSPRGQTTDTQYF. The CDR3 DNA sequence: TGCGCCAGCAGCCCACGCGGACAGACCACAGATACGCAGTATTTT.

The rearrangement joins TRBV5-4 to TRBJ1-3; D gene ambiguous. The CDR3 loop spans 15 amino acids. V was shortened by 4 bases and J by 0 bases, with 11 bases between the two germline ends. Germline-derived CDR1 and CDR2 are SGHNT and YYREEE (reference sequence). CDR3 DNA: TGTGCCAGCAGCCCGACTCGTATCTCTGGAAACACCATATATTTT. It yields the protein CASSPTRISGNTIYF.

To note about this clone: A read error may account for a junction end that differs from germline. This chain connects TRBV6-4 to TRBJ1-5; D gene uncertain. CDR1 MRHNA and CDR2 SNTAGT come from the germline V gene. The CDR3 runs to 13 residues. In DNA form, the CDR3 reads TGTGCCAGCAGTTACTCGGAGGATCAGCCCCAGCATTTT. Encoded protein: CASSYSEDQPQHF.